A single sample gave rise to the 19 T cell receptor beta chains below, sequenced in a study of blood T cell repertoires in COVID-19. Here immunoSEQ multiplex PCR was the method, and the copy in TCRdb shows in-frame clones only, minus some. The sample contains under 450,000 clones, around 89% of which appear only once. Input material: peripheral blood. Receptors were obtained from a woman between 50 and 59 years old with COVID-19, enrolled during active disease.

This clone was recorded only once. This sequence joins TRBV5-4 and TRBJ2-3; 9 bases fit TRBD2. After removal of 3 bases from V and 5 bases from J, the junction contained 10 bases not matched to a gene. CDR3 length: 16 amino acids. Germline V gene sequence: CDR1 SGHNT, CDR2 YYREEE (reference sequence). The CDR3 DNA reads as TGTGCCAGCAGCTCTCCTAGCGGGGTTGGGGGAGATACGCAGTATTTT. Its translation is CASSSPSGVGGDTQYF.

The chain uses TRBV14 and TRBJ2-3; no firm D call. The CDR3 length is 15 residues. V lost 3 bases, J lost 1 base, and 11 bases lay in between. The germline V gene has CDR1 SGHDN and CDR2 FVKESK. The CDR3 spells CASSHHGGGTDTQYF. Here the CDR3 DNA reads TGTGCCAGCAGCCACCACGGTGGAGGCACAGATACGCAGTATTTT.

The chain joins TRBV5-1 to TRBJ2-2; no firm D call. There are 12 residues in the CDR3. V was pared by 0 bases and J by 16 bases, with 13 bases between. Per the germline V gene, CDR1 is SGHRS and CDR2 is YFSETQ. The CDR3 nucleotides are TGCGCCAGCAGCTTGGGGGCCTCCGTATGGTTTTTT. Its protein product is CASSLGASVWFF.

The V gene is TRBV30, the J gene TRBJ1-4; tentative D call: TRBD1 (6 bases). Germline assignment: CDR1 GTSNPN and CDR2 SVGIG (reference sequence). V shed 0 bases and J shed 5 bases, with 31 bases lying between them. The CDR3 spans 21 residues. The CDR3 reads CAWSVLSPIGPIRGQNEKLFF. The CDR3 nucleotides read TGTGCCTGGAGTGTACTCTCTCCTATCGGTCCTATCAGGGGACAAAATGAAAAACTGTTTTTT.

The V gene is TRBV6-5, the J gene TRBJ2-3; 8 positions match TRBD2. Trimming removed 6 bases from V and 3 bases from J; junction bases left unmatched: 5. CDR1 and CDR2 (germline): MNHEY, SVGAGI. This CDR3 spans 14 amino acids. The CDR3 bases are TGTGCCAGCAGCCGGGGGGGCGGGACAGATACGCAGTATTTT. Protein: CASSRGGGTDTQYF.

This clone was counted a few times. This chain connects TRBV5-1 to TRBJ1-6; 8 positions match TRBD1. This CDR3 comprises 15 residues. J was trimmed by 7 bases and V by 1 base; bases with no gene match: 4. The germline V gene has CDR1 SGHRS and CDR2 YFSETQ. This CDR3 is CASSLSRDRNSPLHF. The CDR3, as DNA: TGCGCCAGCAGCTTGTCGCGGGACAGGAATTCACCCCTCCACTTT.

This rearrangement joins TRBV3-1 (or the pseudogene TRBV3-2) to TRBJ2-4; unclear D gene. The CDR3 totals 15 residues. Trimming removed 4 bases from V and 6 bases from J, with 16 bases in between. Germline lookup yields CDR1 LGHDT and CDR2 YNNKEL (reference sequence). This CDR3 is CASSRVGGNRNIQYF. Written as DNA, the CDR3 is TGTGCCAGCAGCCGAGTTGGTGGTAACAGAAACATTCAGTACTTC.

The chain is built from TRBV19 and TRBJ2-7; TRBD1 agrees at 7 bases. The CDR3 contains 13 residues. Germline V lookup: CDR1 LNHDA, CDR2 SQIVND (reference sequence). V lost 5 bases to trimming and J lost 6 bases; unmatched junction nucleotides: 7. The CDR3 sequence: CASSGQVDSEQYF. CDR3 in DNA: TGTGCCAGTAGTGGACAGGTCGACTCCGAGCAGTACTTC.

V and J are TRBV5-5 and TRBJ1-5; TRBD1 is a possible D gene (5 bases). The CDR3 runs 14 residues. V was pared by 2 bases and J by 4 bases, with 10 bases between. CDR1 is SGHKS, CDR2 YYEKEE, per germline (reference sequence). In DNA, the CDR3 is TGTGCCAGCAGCTTACAACGGGGGAATCAGCCCCAGCATTTT. Its protein is CASSLQRGNQPQHF.

The chain links TRBV9 to TRBJ1-4; 9 bases map to TRBD1. Trimming removed 3 bases from V and 5 bases from J; junction bases left unmatched: 2. Germline-derived CDR1 and CDR2 are SGDLS and YYNGEE. The CDR3 is made up of 14 amino acids. CDR3 DNA: TGTGCCAGCAGCGCCGACAGGGGGAATGAAAAACTGTTTTTT. Translated, it gives CASSADRGNEKLFF.

This clone has a single count. The genes are TRBV7-9 and TRBJ2-7, with D tentatively TRBD1 (5 bases). CDR3 length: 14 residues. In germline, CDR1 is SEHNR, CDR2 FQNEAQ (reference sequence). Trimming took 1 base from V and 7 from J, leaving 14 bases between them. The CDR3 DNA reads as TGTGCCAGCAGCTTAGGAGGCAGGGTAGAAGAGCAGTACTTC. Amino acid sequence: CASSLGGRVEEQYF.

The J gene is TRBJ2-1, the V gene TRBV11-2; 8 nucleotides match TRBD2. V was clipped by 5 bases and J by 7 bases; unmatched bases: 13. From germline, CDR1 is SGHAT and CDR2 FQNNGV. The CDR3 covers 16 residues. The CDR3 DNA reads TGTGCCAGCAGCCCTGCAGCGGGGGCCCGTCCAAATGAGCAGTTCTTC. It yields the protein CASSPAAGARPNEQFF.

CDR3 DNA sequence: TGTGCCAGCAGATTGACAGGGGAGGCCTATGGCTACACCTTC. Translated, it gives CASRLTGEAYGYTF. This chain connects TRBV6-5 to TRBJ1-2; TRBD1 matches 8 bases. The CDR3 consists of 14 residues. Germline CDR1 reads MNHEY; CDR2 reads SVGAGI. V lost 6 bases to trimming and J lost 4 bases; unmatched junction nucleotides: 7.

CDR3 coding DNA: TGTGCCAGCAGCGCCCCTTTTCATAGCGGGGAGAACTACGAGCAGTACTTC. This codes for CASSAPFHSGENYEQYF. The rearrangement links TRBV7-9 to TRBJ2-7; 8 bases line up with TRBD2. Germline loops: CDR1 SEHNR, CDR2 FQNEAQ (reference sequence). Trimming took 5 bases from V and 3 from J; bases not matched to a gene: 15. The CDR3 is made up of 17 amino acids.

V is TRBV6-5 and J is TRBJ1-3; D uncertain. The germline V gene encodes CDR1 MNHEY and CDR2 SVGAGI. This CDR3 spans 10 amino acids. Here the CDR3 reads CCAIGNTIYF. The CDR3, as DNA: TGTTGCGCGATTGGAAACACCATATATTTT.

The gene calls are TRBV29-1 and TRBJ1-1, with unresolved D. This CDR3 is built from 13 residues. Trimming shortened V by 2 bases and J by 0 bases, and 7 bases separated the two germline ends. Germline V gene data show CDR1 as SQVTM and CDR2 as ANQGSEA. The DNA of the CDR3 is TGCAGCGTTGAAAGCGGAATGAACACTGAAGCTTTCTTT. Its protein product is CSVESGMNTEAFF.

The chain links TRBV5-1 to TRBJ2-1, with a tentative D call TRBD1 (6 bases). V was shortened by 4 bases and J by 0 bases, with 17 bases between the two germline ends. The CDR3 spans 17 residues. Germline values: CDR1 SGHRS, CDR2 YFSETQ. CDR3 sequence: CASSEQGLSTSYNEQFF. The CDR3 bases are TGCGCCAGCAGCGAACAGGGCCTTTCTACCTCCTACAATGAGCAGTTCTTC. Together with reference TRBV5-1 and TRBJ2-1, the CDR3 gives the full variable domain: KAGVTQTPRYLIKTRGQQVTLSCSPISGHRSVSWYQQTPGQGLQFLFEYFSETQRNKGNFPGRFSGRQFSNSRSEMNVSTLELGDSALYLCASSEQGLSTSYNEQFFGPGTRLTVL.

In this sample, this clone turned up a few times. The chain is built from TRBV30 and TRBJ1-3; D gene unclear. The ends were cut back, 4 bases at V and 0 bases at J, with 13 bases in the middle. The CDR3 spans 15 residues. Germline lookup yields CDR1 GTSNPN and CDR2 SVGIG (reference sequence). For the CDR3, the DNA is TGTGCCTGGACCCCACGGGGAGGCTCTGGAAACACCATATATTTT. Protein: CAWTPRGGSGNTIYF.

The CDR3, as DNA: TGTGCCAGCAGCTTAGCGGGACAGTATGGCTACACCTTC. This codes for CASSLAGQYGYTF. The chain carries TRBV7-2 and TRBJ1-2, with 7 nucleotides matching TRBD1. The V gene's germline CDR1 is SGHTA and CDR2 FQGNSA. V lost 0 bases to trimming and J lost 5 bases; unmatched junction nucleotides: 0. The CDR3 covers 13 residues.